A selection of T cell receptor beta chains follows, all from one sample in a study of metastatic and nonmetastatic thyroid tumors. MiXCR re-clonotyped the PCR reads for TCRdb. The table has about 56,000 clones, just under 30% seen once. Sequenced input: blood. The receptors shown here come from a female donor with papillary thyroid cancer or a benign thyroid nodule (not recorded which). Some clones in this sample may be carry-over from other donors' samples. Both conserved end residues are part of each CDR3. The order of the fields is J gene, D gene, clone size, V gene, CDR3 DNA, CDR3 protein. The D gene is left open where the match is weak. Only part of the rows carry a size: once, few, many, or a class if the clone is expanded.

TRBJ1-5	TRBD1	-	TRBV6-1	TGTGCCAGCCGGAGGGACAGGGCTGGACAGCCCCAGCATTTT	CASRRDRAGQPQHF
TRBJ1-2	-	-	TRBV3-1	TGTGCCAGCAGCCAAGGAGGGGCGGCTAACTATGGCTACACCTTC	CASSQGGAANYGYTF
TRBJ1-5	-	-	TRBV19	TGTGCCAGTAGTATCACCAGTAATCAGCCCCAGCATTTT	CASSITSNQPQHF
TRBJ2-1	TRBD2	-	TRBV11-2	TGTGCCAGCAGCACGAGCGGGAGGGCCCTCGATGAGCAGTTCTTC	CASSTSGRALDEQFF
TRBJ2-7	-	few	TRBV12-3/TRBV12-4	TGTGCCAGCGCCCAGCGCGGGGCGCCCTACGAGCAGTACTTC	CASAQRGAPYEQYF
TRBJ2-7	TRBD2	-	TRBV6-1	TGTGCCAGCAGTCCGGCGGGACTAGTTCGTCTCGGGCAGTACTTC	CASSPAGLVRLGQYF
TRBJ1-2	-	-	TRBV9	TGTGCCAGCAGCGTATCCTCGGACTATGGCTACACCTTC	CASSVSSDYGYTF
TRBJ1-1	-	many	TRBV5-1	TGCGCCAGCAGCTTCAGACAGCTGAACACTGAAGCTTTCTTT	CASSFRQLNTEAFF
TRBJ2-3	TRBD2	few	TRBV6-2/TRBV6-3	TGTGCCAGCAGTTCAAGCGGGAGGAGGATGGATACGCAGTATTTT	CASSSSGRRMDTQYF
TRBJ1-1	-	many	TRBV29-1	TGCAGCGTTGGGCTGGGGTTATACACTGAAGCTTTCTTT	CSVGLGLYTEAFF
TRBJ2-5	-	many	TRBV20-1	TGCAGTGCTCAGCGCGTTCCCCGAGAGACCCAGTACTTC	CSAQRVPRETQYF
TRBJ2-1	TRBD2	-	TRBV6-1	TGTGCCAGCAGTGAACTGGCGGGAGGGCCAAATGAGCAGTTCTTC	CASSELAGGPNEQFF
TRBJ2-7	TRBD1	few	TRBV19	TGTGCCAGTAGCCAACGACAGGGGGGCTACGAGCAGTACTTC	CASSQRQGGYEQYF
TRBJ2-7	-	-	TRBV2	TGTGCCAGCCGGAGCTCCTACGAGCAGTACTTC	CASRSSYEQYF
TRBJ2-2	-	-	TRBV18	TGTGCCAGCTCACCGGCCGCCGGGGAGCTGTTTTTT	CASSPAAGELFF
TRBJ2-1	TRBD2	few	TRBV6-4	TGTGCCAGCAGTAGTCTGGGGGGGGACTACAATGAGCAGTTCTTC	CASSSLGGDYNEQFF
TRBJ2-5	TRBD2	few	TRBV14	TGTGCCAGCAGCCAACGACTAGCGGGGGGGGTTGAGACCCAGTACTTC	CASSQRLAGGVETQYF
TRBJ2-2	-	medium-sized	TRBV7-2	TGTGCCAGCAGCTTATACGGCGGGGAGCTGTTTTTT	CASSLYGGELFF
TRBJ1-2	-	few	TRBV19	TGTGCCAGTAGTCAACAGGATTCGGGCTACACCTTC	CASSQQDSGYTF
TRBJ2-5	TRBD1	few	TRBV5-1	TGCGCCAGCAGCTCAGGGGGCGCGGAACAGACCCAGTACTTC	CASSSGGAEQTQYF
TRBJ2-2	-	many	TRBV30	TGTGCCTGGACTGAATCTTACACCGGGGAGCTGTTTTTT	CAWTESYTGELFF
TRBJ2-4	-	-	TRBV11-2	TGTGCCAGCAGCTTAGATCGGACAAGGAAAAACATTCAGTACTTC	CASSLDRTRKNIQYF
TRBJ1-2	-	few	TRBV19	TGTGCCAGTAGTATAGCCGCAGGGTCTAACTATGGCTACACCTTC	CASSIAAGSNYGYTF
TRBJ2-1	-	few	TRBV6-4	TGTGCCAGCAGTGAACATCCGTCGGGGAGCTCCTACAATGAGCAGTTCTTC	CASSEHPSGSSYNEQFF
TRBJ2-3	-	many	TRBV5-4	TGTGCCAGCAGCTCCCAGGGCAGAAGGACAGATACGCAGTATTTT	CASSSQGRRTDTQYF
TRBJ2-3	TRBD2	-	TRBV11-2	TGTGCCAGCAGCCCCAGGGGGACTAGCGGACGCACAGATACGCAGTATTTT	CASSPRGTSGRTDTQYF
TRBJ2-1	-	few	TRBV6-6	TGTGCCAGCAGTTACTTAGCAAGCTCCTACAATGAGCAGTTCTTC	CASSYLASSYNEQFF
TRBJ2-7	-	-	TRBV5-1	TGCGCCAGCAGCTGGACGGAGGACTACGAGCAGTACTTC	CASSWTEDYEQYF
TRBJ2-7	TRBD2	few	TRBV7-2	TGTGCCAGCAGTTCGAGGACTAGCGGCTACGAGCAGTACTTC	CASSSRTSGYEQYF
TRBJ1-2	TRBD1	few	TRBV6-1	TGTGCCAGCAGTGAAGCGCTTCGTGTGACAGGGAACGGCTACACCTTC	CASSEALRVTGNGYTF
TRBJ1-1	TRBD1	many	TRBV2	TGTGCCAGCAGTCCAGACAGGGACGCTGAAGCTTTCTTT	CASSPDRDAEAFF
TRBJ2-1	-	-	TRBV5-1	TGCGCCAGCAGCTTGGTCCTACCTCCTCAGGGGATGGGGTACAATGAGCAGTTCTTC	CASSLVLPPQGMGYNEQFF
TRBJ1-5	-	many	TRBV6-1	TGTGCCAGCAGTGAACAGGTCGGGGGTCAGCCCCAGCATTTT	CASSEQVGGQPQHF
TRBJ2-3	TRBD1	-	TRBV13	TGTGCCAGCAGCACCAATGCCCTGGGACAGGTGGCGGATACGCAGTATTTT	CASSTNALGQVADTQYF
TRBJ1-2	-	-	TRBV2	TGTGCCAGCAGTGAAGCGTATGGCTACACCTTC	CASSEAYGYTF
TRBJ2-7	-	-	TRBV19	TGTGCCAGTAGTATAGGTCCAGGATGGGAGCAGTACTTC	CASSIGPGWEQYF
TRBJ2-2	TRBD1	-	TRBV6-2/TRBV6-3	TGTGCCAGCCCCTACCGGCAGGGGGCAACAACCAGGGTCACCGGGGAGCTGTTTTTT	CASPYRQGATTRVTGELFF
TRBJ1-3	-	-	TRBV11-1	TGTGCCAGCAGAGGTCTACGTGACAACTATGGAAACACCATATATTTT	CASRGLRDNYGNTIYF
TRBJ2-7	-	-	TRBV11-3	TGTGCCAGCATCCAACGGCGGGGAGATCCCTACGAGCAGTACTTC	CASIQRRGDPYEQYF
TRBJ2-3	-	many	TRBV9	TGTGCCAGCAGCGTTGACAACAGGGTGTGGGGCACAGATACGCAGTATTTT	CASSVDNRVWGTDTQYF
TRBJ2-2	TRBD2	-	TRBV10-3	TGTGCCACCACCCCGGGACTAGCGGGGGGAAACACCGGGGAGCTGTTTTTT	CATTPGLAGGNTGELFF
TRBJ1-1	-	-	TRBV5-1	TGCGCCAGCAGCTTGTGGGGTCCTGAAGCTTTCTTT	CASSLWGPEAFF